In its sample, the clone carrying this T cell receptor beta chain was seen many times. The authors built TCR beta libraries using iRepertoire HTBI primers and Arm-PCR of CDR3 regions. TCRdb reanalysed the multiplex PCR reads using MiXCR and keeps one entry per CDR3 protein. Here the sample spans 350,000 to 550,000 distinct CDR3 sequences, more than 13% being singletons. As to time point: newly diagnosed GD, antithyroid drugs for less than 3 months. PBMC-extracted RNA yielded the TCR library. This sample is part of a study of regulatory T cells in long-lasting Graves disease. In addition, the sample was reused for a study of T cells in Graves' hyperthyroidism and ophthalmopathy. As that study records: Carried out on the TCR CDR3, a first-round RT-PCR used the HTBI primer set.

The sequence was obtained from a woman aged 25 to 45 with Graves disease. The input for sequencing was peripheral blood mononuclear cells (PBMCs), taken at new diagnosis, from a patient treated with antithyroid drugs.

CDR3 bases: TGTGCCAGCAGTTTATATGGGGGAACGAACACTGAAGCTTTCTTT. Encoded protein: CASSLYGGTNTEAFF. The chain employs TRBV27 and TRBJ1-1, with TRBD1 as a possible D gene (5 bases). Germline V CDR1 and CDR2: MNHEY, SMNVEV (reference sequence). Trimming took 1 base from V and 1 from J, leaving 10 bases between them. The CDR3 length is 15 residues.